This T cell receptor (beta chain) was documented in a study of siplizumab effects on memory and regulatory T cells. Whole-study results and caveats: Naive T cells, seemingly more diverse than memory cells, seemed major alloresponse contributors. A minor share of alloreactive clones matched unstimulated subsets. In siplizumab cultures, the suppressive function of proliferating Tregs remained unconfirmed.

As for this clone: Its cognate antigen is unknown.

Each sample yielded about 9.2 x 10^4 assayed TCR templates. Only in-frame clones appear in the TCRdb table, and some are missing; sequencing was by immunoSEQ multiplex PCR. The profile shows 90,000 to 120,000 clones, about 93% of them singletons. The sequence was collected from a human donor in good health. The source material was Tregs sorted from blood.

In DNA form, the CDR3 reads TGTGCCAGCAGCGAGGGGGTGGAGGGGGCCCGGACTGAAGCTTTCTTT. It encodes CASSEGVEGARTEAFF. The chain uses TRBV11-2 and TRBJ1-1, with 7 bases matching TRBD1. Trimming took 5 bases from V and 5 from J; bases not matched to a gene: 14. CDR1 and CDR2 from the germline V gene are SGHAT and FQNNGV. The CDR3 has 16 amino acids. Full variable domain (remainder filled in from reference TRBV11-2 and TRBJ1-1): EAGVAQSPRYKIIEKRQSVAFWCNPISGHATLYWYQQILGQGPKLLIQFQNNGVVDDSQLPKDRFSAERLKGVDSTLKIQPAKLEDSAVYLCASSEGVEGARTEAFFGQGTRLTVV.